The 5 T cell receptor beta chains below were found in one sample sequenced in a study of post-analysis software for immune sequencing data. Study-level results: Five or six TRBV segments were more frequent in patients than controls; TRBV5-6, TRBV5-1 and TRBV20-1 belonged to this group.

The TCR beta cDNA libraries contained unique molecular identifiers. Each CDR3 protein gets one entry after TCRdb re-called the PCR reads with MiXCR. Among 650,000 to 850,000 distinct CDR3 sequences, 46% were seen once, and the ten largest hold 4.9%. These receptors lack a known antigen. The sequenced sample was blood. These receptors all stem from a girl under 18 with multiple sclerosis.

This sequence joins TRBV20-1 and TRBJ2-1, with 10 nucleotides matching TRBD2. Germline lookup yields CDR1 DFQATT and CDR2 SNEGSKA (reference sequence). The CDR3 totals 17 residues. The J segment lost 4 bases and the V segment lost 1 base, leaving 10 bases of the junction unmatched. The CDR3 nucleotides are TGCAGTGCTAGAGGGAGCGGGAGGGCCTTTTCTTACAATGAGCAGTTCTTC. As protein: CSARGSGRAFSYNEQFF.

The V and J genes are TRBV19 and TRBJ1-2; D ambiguous. This CDR3 comprises 14 residues. Per the germline V gene, CDR1 is LNHDA and CDR2 is SQIVND (reference sequence). The CDR3 coding sequence is TGTGCTGCGGACCCGGGAGGATCTTACTATGGCTACACCTTC. Amino acid sequence: CAADPGGSYYGYTF. Together with reference TRBV19 and TRBJ1-2, the CDR3 gives the full variable domain: DGGITQSPKYLFRKEGQNVTLSCEQNLNHDAMYWYRQDPGQGLRLIYYSQIVNDFQKGDIAEGYSVSREKKESFPLTVTSAQKNPTAFYLCAADPGGSYYGYTFGSGTRLTVV.

CDR3: CASNPTGGPEAFF. The DNA for the CDR3 is TGTGCCAGCAACCCGACAGGGGGCCCTGAAGCTTTCTTT. The chain combines TRBV6-1 with TRBJ1-1, with TRBD1 matching over 10 bases. Germline CDR1 is MNHNS and CDR2 is SASEGT. Trimming removed 7 bases from V and 6 bases from J; junction bases left unmatched: 5. CDR3 length: 13 amino acids.

V is TRBV5-1 and J is TRBJ2-3; D remains ambiguous. V lost 0 bases to trimming and J lost 7 bases, with 9 bases between them. Germline CDR1 SGHRS, CDR2 YFSETQ. The CDR3 runs to 13 residues. DNA for the CDR3: TGCGCCAGCAGCTTGGACGCCACCAATACGCAGTATTTT. This sequence encodes CASSLDATNTQYF.

The chain combines TRBV7-8 with TRBJ2-1; 14 bases match TRBD2. This CDR3 comprises 18 residues. V lost 4 bases, J lost 5 bases, and 10 bases stayed unmatched. Germline V gene sequence: CDR1 SGHVS, CDR2 FQNEAQ. CDR3 nucleotide sequence: TGTGCCAGCAGCTATGGACTAGCGGGAGGAGGGGGGCACAATGAGCAGTTCTTC. It yields the protein CASSYGLAGGGGHNEQFF.